This T cell receptor (beta chain) is from a study of T cell clones after liver transplantation (dated by TCRdb to the late 2010s). Notes on the research overall: Samples were obtained from ITN030ST, a randomized trial in which withdrawal of immunosuppression was attempted within 2 years of liver transplantation. Donor-reactive T cell clones were identified by TCRbeta sequencing after a pre-transplant mixed lymphocyte reaction and then tracked in post-transplant blood. Third party-reactive TCRbeta sequences were also identified from pre-transplant MLRs to serve as an antigen-independent comparator for donor-reactive sequences. Of the eight recipients, a few were HCV-positive, while the remaining recipients had been transplanted for non-autoimmune, non-viral indications. No induction therapy was given to the subjects, and standard immunosuppression was administered until randomization at 12-24 months post-transplant. Tolerance meant complete immunosuppression withdrawal for at least one year without liver enzymes rising beyond twice the upper limit of normal. Blood samples were collected pre-transplant, pre-randomization before withdrawal, and post-randomization after either full withdrawal or failed withdrawal. Of the 8 liver transplant recipients making up the studied cohort, 3 were classified as tolerant and 5 as non-tolerant.

The CDR3 holds 14 amino acids from the cysteine to the phenylalanine. CDR3 DNA is the only sequence kept; it has 42 bases, read in frame from the first base. CDR1 and CDR2 are read off the germline V gene (reference sequence) as GTSNPN and SVGIG. The junction shows trimming of 2 bases on V and 4 bases on J, plus 12 bases between the germline ends. The meaning of the sample's time point label: pre-transplant. Thawed unstimulated PBMCs were stained for CD3, CD4 and CD8 and FACS-sorted into CD3+CD4+ and CD3+CD8+ populations. Randomization to immunosuppression withdrawal applied to every one of the 8 studied subjects. The Qiagen DNeasy Blood and Tissue Kit was used to isolate genomic DNA. With respect to this clone: Its antigen target is currently unknown. Base qualities were left out, and no much larger clone turns up one base away.

High-throughput TCRbeta CDR3 sequencing of frozen genomic DNA was performed by immunoSEQ, with PCR amplification, mapping, bias correction and internal controls included. Processing in the source paper ran as follows. Productive rearrangements were retained, and unique TCRbeta sequences were defined by the CDR3 nucleotide sequence together with the V and J gene. For classification of a sequence as donor-reactive, at least 5-fold expansion in CFSE-low cells relative to unstimulated pre-transplant cells and a frequency of at least 0.01% were required. Minimum frequency thresholds were set for each subject on the basis of the unstimulated sample with the lowest template count, so that a detection power of at least 90% was ensured. Jensen-Shannon divergence between the top 1000 TCRbeta sequences post- versus pre-transplant served as the measure of repertoire turnover. Two-sided Fisher's exact tests were used to test for changes in how often donor-reactive sequences were detected. TCRdb re-hosts the immuneACCESS table, in-frame sequences only. Its copies lack some clones; in the studies checked, an unresolved V gene accounts for under half of them, and the cause for the rest is not known. Clone size and the V and J calls come from that table; the DNA yielded D and trimming. For this sample the table gives 55,000 to 80,000 clones, of which roughly nine tenths were detected only once. The ten largest make up approximately 2.4% of the sample.

Broader findings and caveats from the paper: In most of the 8 subjects, circulating donor-reactive CD4 TCRbeta sequences decreased significantly after transplant, regardless of tolerance or HCV status. Because no allograft tissue specimens were available, donor-reactive T cells may have migrated into the graft instead of being deleted. Once repertoire turnover was taken into account, donor-reactive detection showed a significant reduction for CD4 in 7 of 8 subjects and for CD8 in 8 of 8. A greater decline was seen for donor-reactive sequences than for third party-reactive sequences, suggesting partial antigen-specific deletion unrelated to withdrawal success. In a couple of subjects, low numbers of available donor cells limited the measurable donor-reactive repertoire. Conclusions were preliminary, limited by small, heterogeneous patient numbers and non-standardized post-transplant time points.

The chain is assembled from TRBV30 and TRBJ1-5, and perhaps TRBD1 as D gene, on 5 matching bases. Material: CD4+ T cells from blood, obtained before liver transplant. The receptor was derived from a human donor who received a liver transplant. DNA sequence: TGTGCCTGGAGTTCCGGGACGGAGAATCAGCCCCAGCATTTT. Its translation reads: CAWSSGTENQPQHF.